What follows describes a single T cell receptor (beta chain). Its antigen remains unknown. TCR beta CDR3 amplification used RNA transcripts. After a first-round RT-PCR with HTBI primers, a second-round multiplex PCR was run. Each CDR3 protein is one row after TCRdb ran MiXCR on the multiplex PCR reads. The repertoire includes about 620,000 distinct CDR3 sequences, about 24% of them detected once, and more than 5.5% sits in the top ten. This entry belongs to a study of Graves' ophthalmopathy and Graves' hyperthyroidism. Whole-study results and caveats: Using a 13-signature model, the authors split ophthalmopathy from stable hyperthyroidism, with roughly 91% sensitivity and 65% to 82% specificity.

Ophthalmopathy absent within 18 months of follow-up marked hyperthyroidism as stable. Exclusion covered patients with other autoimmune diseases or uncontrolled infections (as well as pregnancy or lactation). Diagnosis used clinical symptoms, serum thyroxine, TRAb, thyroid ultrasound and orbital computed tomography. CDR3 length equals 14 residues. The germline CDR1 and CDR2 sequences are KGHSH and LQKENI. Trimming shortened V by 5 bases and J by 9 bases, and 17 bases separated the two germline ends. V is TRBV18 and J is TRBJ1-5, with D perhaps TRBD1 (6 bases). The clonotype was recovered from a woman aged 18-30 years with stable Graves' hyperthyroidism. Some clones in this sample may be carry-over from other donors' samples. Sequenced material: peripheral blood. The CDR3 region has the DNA TGTGCCAGCTCAGAACGACAGGCCCCTTGGCCCCAGCATTTT. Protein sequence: CASSERQAPWPQHF.